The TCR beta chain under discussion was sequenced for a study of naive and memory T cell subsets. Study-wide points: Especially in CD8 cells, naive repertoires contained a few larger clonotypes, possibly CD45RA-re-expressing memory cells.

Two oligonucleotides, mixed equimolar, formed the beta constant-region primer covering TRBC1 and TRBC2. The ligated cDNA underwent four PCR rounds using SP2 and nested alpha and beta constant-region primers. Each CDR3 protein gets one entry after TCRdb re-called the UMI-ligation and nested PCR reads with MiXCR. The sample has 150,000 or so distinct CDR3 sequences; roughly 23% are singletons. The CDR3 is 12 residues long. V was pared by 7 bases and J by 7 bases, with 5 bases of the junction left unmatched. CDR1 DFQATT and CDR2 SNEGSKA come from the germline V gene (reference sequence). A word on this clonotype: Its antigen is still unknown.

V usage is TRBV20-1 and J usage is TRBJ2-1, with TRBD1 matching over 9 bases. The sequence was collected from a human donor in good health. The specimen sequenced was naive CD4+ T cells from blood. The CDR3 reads CSVPTGGNEQFF. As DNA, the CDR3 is TGCAGTGTTCCGACAGGGGGAAATGAGCAGTTCTTC.